The T cell receptor (beta chain) described here comes from a study of CD8+ T cells in alopecia areata. Whole-study context: Tofacitinib was taken orally by treated patients, and the dose was 5 to 10 mg twice daily. General study results and limits: The study found TCR sharing across patients less clear than in mice, possibly for HLA reasons.

Isolation of CD4+ and CD8+ T cells from PBMCs was achieved by sorting. For this clone: Its antigen is still unknown.

Sequencing templates came from extracted RNA that was reverse transcribed into cDNA. The repertoire was sequenced with immunoSEQ multiplex PCR; TCRdb's copy has only in-frame clones and lacks some. This table holds tens of thousands of clones, approximately 43% found once. CDR1 is SGHNT and CDR2 is YENEEA in the germline V gene. Trimming took off 5 bases at V and 1 base at J, with 14 bases between the two ends. This CDR3 has 15 residues. The specimen comprised CD8+ T cells sorted from blood, sampled at week 0. The TCR originated in a human donor with alopecia areata. V and J are TRBV11-3 and TRBJ2-5; D is unresolved. CDR3 in amino acids: CASSVARPVQETQYF. The CDR3 region has the DNA TGTGCCAGCAGCGTAGCACGGCCAGTCCAAGAGACCCAGTACTTC.